The 12 T cell receptor beta chains reported below all come from one sample, sequenced in a study of blood T cell repertoires in COVID-19. Sequencing was performed with immunoSEQ multiplex PCR; in TCRdb, only in-frame clones are kept and a portion is missing. The sample contains about 47,000 clones, approximately 89% of which appear only once. Sequences were obtained from peripheral blood. These TCRs come from a human donor with active COVID-19. The donor label of this sample is uncertain.

The chain is built from TRBV27 and TRBJ2-7, with D possibly TRBD2 on 6 matching bases. V gave up 6 bases and J gave up 4 bases, with 19 bases separating them. CDR1 and CDR2 (germline): MNHEY, SMNVEV (reference sequence). The CDR3 runs to 15 residues. Here the CDR3 reads CASRRTGETLYEQYF. The CDR3 nucleotides read TGTGCCAGCAGGAGGACGGGAGAAACCCTATACGAGCAGTACTTC.

The chain combines TRBV5-4 with TRBJ2-1; the D gene is possibly TRBD2 (6 bases). CDR1 and CDR2 (germline): SGHNT, YYREEE (reference sequence). The CDR3 loop spans 14 amino acids. V lost 1 base and J lost 6, with 11 bases in between. The CDR3 DNA sequence: TGTGCCAGCAGCTTGAGGAGGGGTGGCAATGAGCAGTTCTTC. Translating it yields CASSLRRGGNEQFF.

This clone was observed a handful of times. The chain carries TRBV9 and TRBJ2-1; D is ambiguous. Germline V CDR1 and CDR2: SGDLS, YYNGEE. The V gene lost 4 bases and the J gene lost 6 bases, with 20 bases spanning the gap. The CDR3 consists of 16 residues. This CDR3 is CASSLSPYRRGNEQFF. CDR3 nucleotides: TGTGCCAGCAGCCTGAGTCCGTATAGGCGCGGCAATGAGCAGTTCTTC. Supplemented by reference TRBV9 and TRBJ2-1, the full variable domain reads DSGVTQTPKHLITATGQRVTLRCSPRSGDLSVYWYQQSLDQGLQFLIQYYNGEERAKGNILERFSAQQFPDLHSELNLSSLELGDSALYFCASSLSPYRRGNEQFFGPGTRLTVL.

The chain employs TRBV28 and TRBJ2-3; possible D gene TRBD2, 7 bases. The germline gives CDR1 MDHEN, CDR2 SYDVKM. The CDR3 sequence is 17 residues long. Trimming took off 7 bases at V and 2 bases at J, with 22 bases between the two ends. As DNA, the CDR3 is TGTGCCAGCACCCCTGGGGGAGGGTTGGGGGCCACAGATACGCAGTATTTT. Amino acid sequence: CASTPGGGLGATDTQYF.

This chain connects TRBV19 to TRBJ2-5; TRBD1 agrees at 7 bases. V shed 0 bases, J shed 6 bases, and the junction held 10 bases outside the gene matches. This CDR3 is 16 amino acids long. Germline CDR1 is LNHDA and CDR2 is SQIVND (reference sequence). Here the CDR3 reads CASSIDFTGDWQTQYF. CDR3 DNA: TGTGCCAGTAGTATAGATTTCACAGGGGATTGGCAGACCCAGTACTTC.

The chain is built from TRBV11-1 and TRBJ2-4; D is possibly TRBD1 (5 bases). CDR3 length equals 16 residues. Germline V gives CDR1 SGHAT, CDR2 FQDESV (reference sequence). Deletions cut 5 bases from V and 1 base from J, with 15 bases between. The CDR3 reads CASSRSSGLAKNIQYF. The CDR3 region has the DNA TGTGCCAGCAGCCGGTCTTCAGGGTTGGCCAAAAACATTCAGTACTTC.

This clone turned up a few times. The chain joins TRBV2 to TRBJ1-5; 9 bases are a match to TRBD1. V lost 5 bases to trimming and J lost 11 bases; unmatched junction nucleotides: 13. Germline assignment: CDR1 SNHLY and CDR2 FYNNEI. CDR3 size: 15 residues. CDR3 loop: CASSLGQGPPETQHF. The CDR3 DNA follows: TGTGCCAGCAGTTTGGGACAGGGCCCACCGGAGACCCAGCATTTT.

The chain employs TRBV6-5 and TRBJ1-2, with D perhaps TRBD1 (6 bases). Trimming removed 7 bases from V and 2 bases from J, with 8 bases in between. This CDR3 region has 12 residues. Germline loops: CDR1 MNHEY, CDR2 SVGAGI. The CDR3 sequence is CASTQGNYGYTF. In DNA form, the CDR3 reads TGTGCCAGCACCCAGGGGAACTATGGCTACACCTTC.

The chain joins TRBV5-4 to TRBJ1-6, with 7 bases fitting TRBD1. The CDR3 covers 16 residues. Germline V lookup: CDR1 SGHNT, CDR2 YYREEE (reference sequence). V shed 0 bases, J shed 9 bases, and the junction held 9 bases outside the gene matches. DNA for the CDR3: TGTGCCAGCAGCTTGGGAGGGGGCGGCATCTTTTCACCCCTCCACTTT. It specifies CASSLGGGGIFSPLHF.

The chain uses TRBV15 and TRBJ1-1; possibly TRBD1 for D (5 bases). The CDR3 loop spans 15 amino acids. Germline V CDR1 and CDR2: LNHNV, YYDKDF (reference sequence). The V end lost 0 bases, the J end lost 3 bases, and 11 bases lay between the germline ends. DNA of the CDR3: TGTGCCACCAGCAGAGATAGGGGATACGACACTGAAGCTTTCTTT. Protein: CATSRDRGYDTEAFF.

This rearrangement joins TRBV10-1 to TRBJ2-7; D perhaps matches TRBD2 (5 bases). CDR1 WNHNN and CDR2 SYGVQD come from the germline V gene (reference sequence). CDR3 length: 13 amino acids. Trimming stripped 3 bases from V and 1 base from J, with 7 bases between. CDR3 DNA: TGCGCCAGCAGTGACGGGAATTCCTACGAGCAGTACTTC. Its translation is CASSDGNSYEQYF.

The rearrangement links TRBV19 to TRBJ1-1, with TRBD1 as a possible D gene (6 bases). V lost 3 bases to trimming and J lost 4 bases, with 15 bases between them. This CDR3 comprises 15 residues. Germline V gene sequence: CDR1 LNHDA, CDR2 SQIVND (reference sequence). The CDR3 nucleotides read TGTGCCAGTAGTATCTCACAGGGCAGGAGCACTGAAGCTTTCTTT. It codes for CASSISQGRSTEAFF.